This T cell receptor (beta chain) was captured by sequencing in a study of blood T cell repertoires in COVID-19. Study information: Specimens from acute and convalescent COVID-19 originated in the United States, Italy and Spain.

Produced via immunoSEQ multiplex PCR; TCRdb's table is partial and in-frame only. Of about 200,000 clones listed, approximately 90% are singletons. CDR3 length: 13 residues. V was shortened by 0 bases and J by 9 bases, with 11 bases between the two germline ends. Germline assignment: CDR1 LGHDT and CDR2 YNNKEL (reference sequence). Enrolled during active infection, Seattle patients were then followed longitudinally. This TCR was recovered from a man in his sixties with COVID-19, enrolled during active disease. The chain joins TRBV3-1 (or the pseudogene TRBV3-2) to TRBJ1-1, with D hard to call. Sequencing input: peripheral blood. The CDR3 DNA reads TGTGCCAGCAGCCAAGATCTTGCAGTTCAAGCTTTCTTT. This sequence encodes CASSQDLAVQAFF.